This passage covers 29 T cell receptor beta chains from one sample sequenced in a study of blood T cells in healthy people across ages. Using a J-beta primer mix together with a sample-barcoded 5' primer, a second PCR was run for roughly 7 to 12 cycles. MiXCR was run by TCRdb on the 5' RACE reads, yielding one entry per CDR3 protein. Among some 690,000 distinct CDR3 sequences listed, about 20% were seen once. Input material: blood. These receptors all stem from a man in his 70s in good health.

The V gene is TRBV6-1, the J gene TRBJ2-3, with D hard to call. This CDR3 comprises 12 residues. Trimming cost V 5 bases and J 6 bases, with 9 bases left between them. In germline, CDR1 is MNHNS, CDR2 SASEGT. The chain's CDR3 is CASSPSQDTQYF. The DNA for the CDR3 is TGTGCCAGCAGTCCTTCACAGGATACGCAGTATTTT.

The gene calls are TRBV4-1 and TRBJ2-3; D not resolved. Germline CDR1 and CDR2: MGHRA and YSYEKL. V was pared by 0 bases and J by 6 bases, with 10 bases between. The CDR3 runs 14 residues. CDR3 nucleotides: TGCGCCAGCAGCCAAGATACTGGCTTGGATACGCAGTATTTT. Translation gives CASSQDTGLDTQYF.

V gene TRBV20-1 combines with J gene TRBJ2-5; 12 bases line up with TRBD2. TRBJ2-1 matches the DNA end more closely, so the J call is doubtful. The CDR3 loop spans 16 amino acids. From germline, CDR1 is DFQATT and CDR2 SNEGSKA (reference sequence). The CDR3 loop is CSARDALAGGPNEQFF. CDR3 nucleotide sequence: TGCAGTGCTAGAGATGCCCTAGCGGGAGGGCCGAATGAGCAGTTCTTC.

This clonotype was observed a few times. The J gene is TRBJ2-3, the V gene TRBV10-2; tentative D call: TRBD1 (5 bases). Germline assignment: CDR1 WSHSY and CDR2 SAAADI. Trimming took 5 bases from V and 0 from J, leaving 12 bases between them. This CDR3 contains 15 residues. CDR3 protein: CASSPQVWSTDTQYF. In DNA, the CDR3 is TGCGCCAGCAGTCCACAGGTCTGGAGCACAGATACGCAGTATTTT.

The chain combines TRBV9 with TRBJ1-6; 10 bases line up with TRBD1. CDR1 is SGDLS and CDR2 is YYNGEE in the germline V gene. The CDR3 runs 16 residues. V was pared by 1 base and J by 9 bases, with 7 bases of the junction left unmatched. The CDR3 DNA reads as TGTGCCAGCAGCGTATATCCCGGGACAGGGGTTTCACCCCTCCACTTT. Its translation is CASSVYPGTGVSPLHF. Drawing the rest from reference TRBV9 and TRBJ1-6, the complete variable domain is DSGVTQTPKHLITATGQRVTLRCSPRSGDLSVYWYQQSLDQGLQFLIQYYNGEERAKGNILERFSAQQFPDLHSELNLSSLELGDSALYFCASSVYPGTGVSPLHFGNGTRLTVT.

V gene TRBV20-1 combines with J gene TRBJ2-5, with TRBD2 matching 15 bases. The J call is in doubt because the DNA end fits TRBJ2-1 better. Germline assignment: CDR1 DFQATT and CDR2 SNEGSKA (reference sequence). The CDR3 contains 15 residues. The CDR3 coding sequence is TGCAGTGCTAGGCCCGGACTAGCGGGAGGGGGTGAGCAGTTCTTC. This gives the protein CSARPGLAGGGEQFF.

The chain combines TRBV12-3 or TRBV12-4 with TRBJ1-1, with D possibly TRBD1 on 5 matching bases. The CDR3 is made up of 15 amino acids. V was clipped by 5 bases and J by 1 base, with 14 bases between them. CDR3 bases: TGTGCCAGCAGTGACCCGGGAAGGGGGAACACTGAAGCTTTCTTT. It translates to CASSDPGRGNTEAFF.

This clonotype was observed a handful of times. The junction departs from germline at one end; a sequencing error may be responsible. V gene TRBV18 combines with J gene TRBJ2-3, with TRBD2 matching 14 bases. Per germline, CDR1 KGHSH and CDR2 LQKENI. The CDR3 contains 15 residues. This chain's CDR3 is CASSPGLAGVDAQYF. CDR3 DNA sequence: TGTGCCAGCTCACCGGGACTAGCGGGAGTAGATGCGCAGTATTTT.

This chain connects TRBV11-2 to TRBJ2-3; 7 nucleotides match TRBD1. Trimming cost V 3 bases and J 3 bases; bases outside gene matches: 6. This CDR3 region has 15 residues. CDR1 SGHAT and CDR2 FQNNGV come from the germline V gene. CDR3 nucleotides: TGTGCCAGCAGCTTTTCGGGGACAGAGACAGATACGCAGTATTTT. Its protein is CASSFSGTETDTQYF.

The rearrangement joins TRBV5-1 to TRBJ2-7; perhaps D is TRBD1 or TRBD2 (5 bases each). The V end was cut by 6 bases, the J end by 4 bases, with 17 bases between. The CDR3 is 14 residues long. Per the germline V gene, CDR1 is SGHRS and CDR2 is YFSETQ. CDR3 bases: TGCGCCAGCACCATGGGGACGGCATCATACGAGCAGTACTTC. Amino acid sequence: CASTMGTASYEQYF. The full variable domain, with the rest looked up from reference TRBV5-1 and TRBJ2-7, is KAGVTQTPRYLIKTRGQQVTLSCSPISGHRSVSWYQQTPGQGLQFLFEYFSETQRNKGNFPGRFSGRQFSNSRSEMNVSTLELGDSALYLCASTMGTASYEQYFGPGTRLTVT.

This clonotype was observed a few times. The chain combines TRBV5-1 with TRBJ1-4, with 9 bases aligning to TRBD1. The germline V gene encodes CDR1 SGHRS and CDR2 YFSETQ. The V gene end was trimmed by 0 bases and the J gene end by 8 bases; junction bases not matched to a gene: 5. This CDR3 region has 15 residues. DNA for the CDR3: TGCGCCAGCAGCTTGGGACAGGGGGAAGGAGAAAAACTGTTTTTT. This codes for CASSLGQGEGEKLFF.

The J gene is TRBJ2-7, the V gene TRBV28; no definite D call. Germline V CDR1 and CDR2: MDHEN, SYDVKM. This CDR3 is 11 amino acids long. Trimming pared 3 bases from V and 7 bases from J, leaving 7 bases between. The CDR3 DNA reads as TGTGCCAGCAGTTTCCTGTGGGAGCAGTACTTC. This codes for CASSFLWEQYF. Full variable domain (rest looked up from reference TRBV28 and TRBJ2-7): DVKVTQSSRYLVKRTGEKVFLECVQDMDHENMFWYRQDPGLGLRLIYFSYDVKMKEKGDIPEGYSVSREKKERFSLILESASTNQTSMYLCASSFLWEQYFGPGTRLTVT.

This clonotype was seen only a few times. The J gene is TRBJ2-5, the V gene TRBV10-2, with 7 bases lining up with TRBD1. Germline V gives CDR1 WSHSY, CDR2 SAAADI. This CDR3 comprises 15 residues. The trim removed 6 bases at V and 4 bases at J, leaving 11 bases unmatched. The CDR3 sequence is CASSPGWGTAETQYF. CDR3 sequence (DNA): TGCGCCAGCAGCCCCGGGTGGGGGACAGCAGAGACCCAGTACTTC.

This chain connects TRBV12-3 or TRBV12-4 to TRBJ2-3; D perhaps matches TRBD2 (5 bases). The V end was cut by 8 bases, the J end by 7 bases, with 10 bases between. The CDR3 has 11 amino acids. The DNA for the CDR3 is TGTGCCAGCCTAGCCGCAAATACGCAGTATTTT. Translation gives CASLAANTQYF.

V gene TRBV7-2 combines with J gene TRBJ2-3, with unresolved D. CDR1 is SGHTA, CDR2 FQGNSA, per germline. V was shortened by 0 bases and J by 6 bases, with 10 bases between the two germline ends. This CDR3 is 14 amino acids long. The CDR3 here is CASSLARSSDTQYF. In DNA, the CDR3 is TGTGCCAGCAGCTTAGCGCGGAGTTCTGATACGCAGTATTTT.

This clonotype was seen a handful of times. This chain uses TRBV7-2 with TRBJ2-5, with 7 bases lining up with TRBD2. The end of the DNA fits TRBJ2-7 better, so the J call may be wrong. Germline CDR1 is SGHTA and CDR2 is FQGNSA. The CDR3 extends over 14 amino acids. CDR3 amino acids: CASKFGLGPYEQYV. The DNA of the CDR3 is TGTGCCAGCAAATTCGGACTAGGCCCCTACGAGCAGTACGTC.

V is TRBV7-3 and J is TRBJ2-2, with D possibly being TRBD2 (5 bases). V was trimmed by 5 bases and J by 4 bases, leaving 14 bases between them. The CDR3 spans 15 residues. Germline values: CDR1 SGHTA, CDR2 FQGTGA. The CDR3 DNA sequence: TGTGCCAGCAGCCCTCTAGACTACGGCACCGGGGAGCTGTTTTTT. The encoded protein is CASSPLDYGTGELFF.

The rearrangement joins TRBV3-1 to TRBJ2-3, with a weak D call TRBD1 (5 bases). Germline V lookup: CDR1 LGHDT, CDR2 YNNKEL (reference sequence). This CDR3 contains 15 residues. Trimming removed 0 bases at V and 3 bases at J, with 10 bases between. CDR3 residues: CASSQDRSGTDTQYF. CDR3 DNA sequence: TGTGCCAGCAGCCAAGATCGGTCAGGGACAGATACGCAGTATTTT.

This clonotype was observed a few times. The chain's CDR3 is CSASVQETQYF. Here the CDR3 DNA reads TGCAGTGCTAGCGTCCAAGAGACCCAGTACTTC. This chain connects TRBV20-1 to TRBJ2-7, with D unclear. Near its end, the DNA agrees better with TRBJ2-5, so the J call may be wrong. The germline V gene has CDR1 DFQATT and CDR2 SNEGSKA (reference sequence). The CDR3 totals 11 residues.

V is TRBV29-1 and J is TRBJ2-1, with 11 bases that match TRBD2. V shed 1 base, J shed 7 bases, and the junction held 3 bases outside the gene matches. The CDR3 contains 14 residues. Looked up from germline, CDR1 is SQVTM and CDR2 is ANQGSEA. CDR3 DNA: TGCAGCGTTGAAGGACTAGCGGGATTGAATGAGCAGTTCTTC. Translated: CSVEGLAGLNEQFF.

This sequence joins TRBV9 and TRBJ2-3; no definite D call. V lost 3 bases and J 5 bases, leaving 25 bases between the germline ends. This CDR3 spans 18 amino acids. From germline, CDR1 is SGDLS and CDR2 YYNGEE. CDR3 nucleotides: TGTGCCAGCAGCGCCGAAACTCCCGACTTCTATGTAAGAGATACGCAGTATTTT. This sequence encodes CASSAETPDFYVRDTQYF.

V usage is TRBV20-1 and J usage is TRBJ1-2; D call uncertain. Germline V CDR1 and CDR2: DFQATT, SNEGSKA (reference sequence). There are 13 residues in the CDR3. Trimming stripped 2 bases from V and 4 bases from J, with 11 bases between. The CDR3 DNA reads TGCAGTGCTAGACTCGACGGGCTCTATGGCTACACCTTC. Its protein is CSARLDGLYGYTF.

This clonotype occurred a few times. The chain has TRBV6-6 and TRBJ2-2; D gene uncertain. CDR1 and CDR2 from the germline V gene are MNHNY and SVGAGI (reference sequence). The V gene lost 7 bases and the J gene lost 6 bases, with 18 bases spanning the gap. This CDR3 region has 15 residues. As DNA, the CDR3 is TGTGCCAGCATGCCCCTGGCGGCAAACGCCGGGGAGCTGTTTTTT. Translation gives CASMPLAANAGELFF.

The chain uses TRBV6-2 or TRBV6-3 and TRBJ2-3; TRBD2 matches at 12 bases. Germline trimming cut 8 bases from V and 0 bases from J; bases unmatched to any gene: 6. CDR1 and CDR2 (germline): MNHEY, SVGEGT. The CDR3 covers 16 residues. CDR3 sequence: CASGLAGFSSTDTQYF. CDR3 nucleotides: TGTGCCAGCGGACTAGCGGGGTTCTCTAGCACAGATACGCAGTATTTT.

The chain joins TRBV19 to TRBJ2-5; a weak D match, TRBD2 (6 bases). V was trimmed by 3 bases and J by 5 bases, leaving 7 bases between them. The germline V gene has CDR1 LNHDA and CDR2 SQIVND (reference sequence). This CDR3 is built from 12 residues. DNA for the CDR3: TGTGCCAGTAGTATCAGCGGGGAGACCCAGTACTTC. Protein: CASSISGETQYF.

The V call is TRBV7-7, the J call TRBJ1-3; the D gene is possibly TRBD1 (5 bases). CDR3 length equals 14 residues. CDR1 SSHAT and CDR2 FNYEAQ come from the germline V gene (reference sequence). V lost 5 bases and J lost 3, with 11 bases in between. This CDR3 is CASSGGQDGNTIYF. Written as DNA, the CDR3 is TGTGCCAGCAGCGGGGGTCAGGATGGAAACACCATATATTTT.

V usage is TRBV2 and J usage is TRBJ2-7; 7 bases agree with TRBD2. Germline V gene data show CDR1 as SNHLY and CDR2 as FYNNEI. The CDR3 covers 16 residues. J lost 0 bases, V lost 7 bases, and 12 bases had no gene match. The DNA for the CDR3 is TGTGCCAGCATCGACCCCGGGGGGAGCAGCTCCTACGAGCAGTACTTC. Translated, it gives CASIDPGGSSSYEQYF.

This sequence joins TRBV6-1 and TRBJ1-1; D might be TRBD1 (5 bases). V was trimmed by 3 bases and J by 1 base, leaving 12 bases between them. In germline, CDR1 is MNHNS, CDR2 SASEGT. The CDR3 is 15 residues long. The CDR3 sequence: CASSDWARENTEAFF. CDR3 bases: TGTGCCAGCAGTGATTGGGCCAGGGAGAACACTGAAGCTTTCTTT.

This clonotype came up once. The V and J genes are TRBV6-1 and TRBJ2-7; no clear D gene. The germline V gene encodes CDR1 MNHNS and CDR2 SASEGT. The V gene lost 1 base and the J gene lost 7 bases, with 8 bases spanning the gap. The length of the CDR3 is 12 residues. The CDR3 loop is CASSEGTAEQYV. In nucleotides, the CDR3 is TGTGCCAGCAGTGAAGGGACCGCGGAGCAGTACGTC.